This T cell receptor (beta chain) was identified during a study of beta chain features in type 1 diabetes. Study-level results: In comparison with healthy donors, patients had naive, central memory and Treg TCRB repertoires that appeared more similar. Fewer insertions but more deletions were seen at VDJ junctions in type 1 diabetes patients. Still unanswered here is whether HLA type influences TCRB rearrangement.

All of the isolated RNA was reverse transcribed, so expressed TCRB transcripts were sequenced. Here immunoSEQ multiplex PCR was the method, and the copy in TCRdb shows in-frame clones only, minus some. The repertoire holds roughly 330,000 clones, with about 10% as singletons. This clone was seen a few times. Its specificity is unknown. The V and J ends lost 3 bases and 2 bases, in that order; junction bases with no gene match: 2. The germline V gene encodes CDR1 KGHSH and CDR2 LQKENI. The CDR3 consists of 14 residues. The receptor's source is a woman in her 30s in good health. The chain joins TRBV18 to TRBJ2-7; 9 positions match TRBD1. The sample consisted of naive CD4+ T cells from blood. CDR3 sequence: CASSPDRGPYEQYF. In DNA form, the CDR3 reads TGTGCCAGCTCACCGGACAGGGGCCCCTACGAGCAGTACTTC.